Listed below are T cell receptor beta chains from one sample, sequenced in a study of T cells in Graves' hyperthyroidism and ophthalmopathy. TCRdb ran MiXCR on the multiplex PCR reads and lists one entry per CDR3 protein. The repertoire holds 150,000 or so distinct CDR3 sequences, over 8% seen once, with roughly a fifth in the top ten. The specimen sequenced was blood. These TCRs come from a woman between 18 and 30 years old with Graves' hyperthyroidism that later progressed to Graves' ophthalmopathy. CDR3s include the opening cysteine and the closing phenylalanine or tryptophan. A D gene is named only where the DNA matches it firmly. Not all rows give a size; the values are once, few, many and, for expanded clones, a class.

J	V	D	size	DNA	CDR3
TRBJ2-1	TRBV12-3/TRBV12-4	.	.	TGTGCCACCAATTATCTCTCCTACAATGAGCAGTTCTTC	CATNYLSYNEQFF
TRBJ2-3	TRBV3-1	.	.	TGTGCCAGCAGCCAAGGGGCTCGGACGGGTACGCAGTATTTT	CASSQGARTGTQYF
TRBJ1-3	TRBV2	.	once	TGTGCCAGCAGTGGGGCCGCAAGCTCTGGAAACACCATATATTTT	CASSGAASSGNTIYF
TRBJ2-1	TRBV24-1	TRBD2	few	TGTGCCACCAGTGGTCGGGGACTAGCGGGACTAAATGAGCAGTTCTTC	CATSGRGLAGLNEQFF
TRBJ2-2	TRBV10-3	.	many	TGTGCCATCAGTGAAGCTGGGAGTATGGCCGGGGAGCTGTTTTTT	CAISEAGSMAGELFF
TRBJ2-7	TRBV4-2	.	few	TGTGCCAGCAGCCAAGAGAGTACAAGACCCTACGAGCAGTACTTC	CASSQESTRPYEQYF
TRBJ2-5	TRBV29-1	.	.	TGCAGCGTTGAGCCGGGACAAGAGACCCAGTACTTC	CSVEPGQETQYF
TRBJ2-7	TRBV7-8	TRBD1	many	TGTGCCAGCAGTCCGACAGGGGGGATCTACGAGCAGTACTTC	CASSPTGGIYEQYF
TRBJ1-3	TRBV29-1	.	many	TGCAGCGTTCGGCTCTGGAGGGCCGGAAACACCATATATTTT	CSVRLWRAGNTIYF
TRBJ2-3	TRBV10-2	.	.	TGCGCCAGCAGTGAAGCGGGTAGCACAGATACGCAGTATTTT	CASSEAGSTDTQYF
TRBJ1-1	TRBV30	.	many	TGTGCCTCCAGTGAAGCTTTCTTT	CASSEAFF
TRBJ2-4	TRBV7-9	.	.	TGTGCCAGCAGCTTGAGAGGGGGGGCACGGTCCGGCATTCAGTACTTC	CASSLRGGARSGIQYF
TRBJ1-3	TRBV29-1	TRBD1	many	TGCAGCGTTGAGGAGGGACAGGGAGCTGGAAACACCATATATTTT	CSVEEGQGAGNTIYF
TRBJ2-3	TRBV20-1	.	.	TGCAGTGCTAGGGCGAGAGGGGTTAGCACAGATACGCAGTATTTT	CSARARGVSTDTQYF
TRBJ1-3	TRBV6-1	TRBD1	.	TGTGCCAGCAGGACAGGGGGCGCGGGAGGAAACACCATATATTTT	CASRTGGAGGNTIYF
TRBJ2-1	TRBV11-2	.	many	TGTGCCAGCAGCTCTGTGGGCCGTAGGCAGTTCTTC	CASSSVGRRQFF
TRBJ2-7	TRBV12-3/TRBV12-4	TRBD2	many	TGTGCCAGCAGAGCTGGGACTAGCGGGACTTACGAGCAGTACTTC	CASRAGTSGTYEQYF
TRBJ2-7	TRBV20-1	.	many	TGCAGTGCTCCGGACCCTCGGAGCTCCTACGAGCAGTACTTC	CSAPDPRSSYEQYF
TRBJ1-4	TRBV20-1	TRBD1	many	TGCAGTGCACCCGAGGGGACAGCTGAAAAACTGTTTTTT	CSAPEGTAEKLFF
TRBJ1-5	TRBV5-6	.	.	TGTGCCAGCAGCTCAGGGAGGGGTCAGTCCCAGCATTTT	CASSSGRGQSQHF
TRBJ2-3	TRBV20-1	.	many	TGCAGTGCTAGGGTGACTAGTAATACGCAGTATTTT	CSARVTSNTQYF
TRBJ2-1	TRBV7-3	TRBD2	.	TGTGCCAGCAGCTTAGATCTAGCGGGGGGTAACGATGAGCAGTTCTTC	CASSLDLAGGNDEQFF
TRBJ1-4	TRBV19	.	few	TGTGCCAGTACCCTTGGAGAAAAACTGTTTTTT	CASTLGEKLFF
TRBJ2-4	TRBV11-2	.	many	TGTGCCAGTGCGGGACATTTGAAAAACATTCAGTACTTC	CASAGHLKNIQYF
TRBJ1-1	TRBV30	.	many	TGTGCCTGGAGTGTACGGCAGGAGACTGAAGCTTTCTTT	CAWSVRQETEAFF
TRBJ2-1	TRBV30	.	many	TGTGCCTGGGGGAACAATGAGCAGTTCTTC	CAWGNNEQFF
TRBJ2-5	TRBV10-3	TRBD2	many	TGTGCCATCAGACGGGAGGGGGAGACCCAGTACTTC	CAIRREGETQYF
TRBJ1-2	TRBV11-2	.	many	TGTGCCAGCAGCTCACCCCGATCGGGCTATGGCTACACCTTC	CASSSPRSGYGYTF
TRBJ1-4	TRBV5-8	.	.	TGTGCCAGCAGCTTGGCCCGTAACGAAAAACTGTTTTTT	CASSLARNEKLFF
TRBJ2-1	TRBV6-1	TRBD2	few	TGTGCCAGCAGGGGGACTAGCGGGGGGCGTTACAACTACAATGAGCAGTTCTTC	CASRGTSGGRYNYNEQFF
TRBJ2-5	TRBV7-9	TRBD2	many	TGTGCCAGCAGCTTCGGGGGGAACCAAGAGACCCAGTACTTC	CASSFGGNQETQYF
TRBJ2-7	TRBV28	.	many	TGTGCCAGCAGTTTCAGGCAGGACGAGCAGTACTTC	CASSFRQDEQYF
TRBJ1-6	TRBV2	.	many	TGTGCCAGCAGTGGGAGCGGGTGGGCACCCCTCCACTTT	CASSGSGWAPLHF
TRBJ1-1	TRBV12-3/TRBV12-4	.	many	TGTGCCAGCACCCTCACAGGGAACACTGAAGCTTTCTTT	CASTLTGNTEAFF
TRBJ1-2	TRBV19	.	many	TGTGCCAGTAGTGTCTCAGGGTATGGCTACACCTTC	CASSVSGYGYTF